The source of this T cell receptor beta chain is a study of cytomegalovirus exposure and HLA in healthy donors. With regard to this clone: Its specificity is unknown.

Vbeta (60) and Jbeta (13) primers were used in the PCR. Produced via immunoSEQ multiplex PCR; TCRdb's table is partial and in-frame only. This sample has some 190,000 clones, with over 80% found just once. Study-wide results and caveats: Reports state that TCR beta sequences accurately predicted most subjects' HLA-A and HLA-B alleles. HLA alleles showed associations with 15,000 to 20,000 TCR beta sequences in a later analysis, at a 0.05 false discovery rate. Further analysis was carried out later, and it showed several of the most significant clusters appearing linked to common viral pathogens.

After removal of 0 bases from V and 3 bases from J, the junction contained 11 bases not matched to a gene. The germline gives CDR1 SGHKS, CDR2 YYEKEE (reference sequence). The CDR3 has 17 residues. Source material: PBMCs. The chain uses TRBV5-5 and TRBJ1-2, with 7 positions matching TRBD1. The receptor was isolated from a girl between 5 and 17 years old in good health and CMV-seropositive. Written as DNA, the CDR3 is TGTGCCAGCAGCTTGGGGACACCGGGACAGAAGGACTATGGCTACACCTTC. Its translation is CASSLGTPGQKDYGYTF.